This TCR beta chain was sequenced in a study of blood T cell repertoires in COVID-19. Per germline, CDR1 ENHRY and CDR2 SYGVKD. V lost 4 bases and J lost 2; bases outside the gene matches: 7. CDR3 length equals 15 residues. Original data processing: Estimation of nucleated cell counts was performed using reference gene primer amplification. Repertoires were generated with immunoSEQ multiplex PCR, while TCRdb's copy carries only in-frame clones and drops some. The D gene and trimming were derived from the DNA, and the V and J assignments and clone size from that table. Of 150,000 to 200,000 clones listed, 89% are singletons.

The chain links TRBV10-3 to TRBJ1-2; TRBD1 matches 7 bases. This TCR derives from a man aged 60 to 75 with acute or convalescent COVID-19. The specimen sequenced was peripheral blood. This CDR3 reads CAISAGQDGNYGYTF. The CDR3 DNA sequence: TGTGCCATCAGTGCTGGACAGGACGGGAACTATGGCTACACCTTC.